The present entry profiles one TCR beta chain with its context. Its matching antigen is unknown. This entry belongs to a study of cytomegalovirus exposure and HLA in healthy donors. Study results and limitations: In an earlier analysis, about 87% or about 30%: the productive usage of most TCR beta V segments.

Primers: 60 Vbeta forward and 13 Jbeta reverse. Here immunoSEQ multiplex PCR was the method, and the copy in TCRdb shows in-frame clones only, minus some. This sample's table has about 140,000 clones. Trimming pared 7 bases from V and 3 bases from J, leaving 7 bases between. Per germline, CDR1 SEHNR and CDR2 FQNEAQ (reference sequence). The CDR3 contains 11 residues. Sequences were obtained from PBMCs. The receptor was isolated from a male donor in good health and CMV-seronegative. V gene TRBV7-9 combines with J gene TRBJ2-7; D remains unclear. The CDR3 nucleotides are TGTGCCAGCAACGGAGACTACGAGCAGTACTTC. Protein sequence: CASNGDYEQYF.